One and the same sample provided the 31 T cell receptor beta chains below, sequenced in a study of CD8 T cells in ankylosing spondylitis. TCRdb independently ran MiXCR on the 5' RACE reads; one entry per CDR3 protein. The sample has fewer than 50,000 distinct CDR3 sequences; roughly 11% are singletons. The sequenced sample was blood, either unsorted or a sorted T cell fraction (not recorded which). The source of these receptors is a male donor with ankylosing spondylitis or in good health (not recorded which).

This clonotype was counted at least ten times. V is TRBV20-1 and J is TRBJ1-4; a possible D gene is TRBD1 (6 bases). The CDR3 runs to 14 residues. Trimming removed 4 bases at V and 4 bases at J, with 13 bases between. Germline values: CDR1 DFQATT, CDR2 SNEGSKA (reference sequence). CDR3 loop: CSAKKGDLNEKLFF. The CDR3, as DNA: TGCAGTGCTAAAAAGGGGGATCTTAATGAAAAACTGTTTTTT.

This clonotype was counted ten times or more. CDR3 protein: CSVQWGVEQYF. The CDR3 DNA reads TGCAGCGTTCAGTGGGGGGTCGAGCAGTACTTC. This chain uses TRBV29-1 with TRBJ2-7; TRBD2 might be the D (6 bases). Trimming removed 5 bases at V and 6 bases at J, with 11 bases between. Germline values: CDR1 SQVTM, CDR2 ANQGSEA. The CDR3 loop spans 11 amino acids.

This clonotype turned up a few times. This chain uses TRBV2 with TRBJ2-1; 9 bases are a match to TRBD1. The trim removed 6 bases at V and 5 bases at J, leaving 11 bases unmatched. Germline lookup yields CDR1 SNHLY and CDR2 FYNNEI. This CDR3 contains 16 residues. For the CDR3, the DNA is TGTGCCAGCAGAAGGGACAGGGTATCAACACACAATGAGCAGTTCTTC. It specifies CASRRDRVSTHNEQFF.

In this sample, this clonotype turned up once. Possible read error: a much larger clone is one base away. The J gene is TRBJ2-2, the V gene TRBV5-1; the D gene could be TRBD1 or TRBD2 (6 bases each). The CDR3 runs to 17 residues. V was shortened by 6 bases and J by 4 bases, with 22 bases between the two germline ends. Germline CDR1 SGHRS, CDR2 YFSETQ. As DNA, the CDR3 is TGCGCCAGCATCATCTTCGGGACTCCCAGGGGCACCGGGGAGCTGTTTTTT. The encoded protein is CASIIFGTPRGTGELFF.

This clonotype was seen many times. As DNA, the CDR3 is TGTGCCAGCAGCGTGGACGGGTTCTATGGCTACACCTTC. It is translated as CASSVDGFYGYTF. The chain recombines TRBV28 with TRBJ1-2; D gene unclear. This CDR3 spans 13 amino acids. Per germline, CDR1 MDHEN and CDR2 SYDVKM. V was clipped by 6 bases and J by 4 bases, with 12 bases between them.

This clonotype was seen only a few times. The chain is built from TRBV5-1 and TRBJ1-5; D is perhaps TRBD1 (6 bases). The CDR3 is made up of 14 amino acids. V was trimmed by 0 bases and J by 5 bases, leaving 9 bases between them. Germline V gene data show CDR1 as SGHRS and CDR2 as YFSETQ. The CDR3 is CASSLDRVDQPQHF. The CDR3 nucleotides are TGCGCCAGCAGCTTGGACAGGGTTGATCAGCCCCAGCATTTT.

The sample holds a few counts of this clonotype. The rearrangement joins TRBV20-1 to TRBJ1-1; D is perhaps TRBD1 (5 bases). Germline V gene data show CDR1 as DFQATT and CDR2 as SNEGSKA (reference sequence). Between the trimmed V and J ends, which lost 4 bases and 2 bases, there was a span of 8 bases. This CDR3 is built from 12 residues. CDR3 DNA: TGCAGTGCTAATCGGGGCAACACTGAAGCTTTCTTT. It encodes CSANRGNTEAFF.

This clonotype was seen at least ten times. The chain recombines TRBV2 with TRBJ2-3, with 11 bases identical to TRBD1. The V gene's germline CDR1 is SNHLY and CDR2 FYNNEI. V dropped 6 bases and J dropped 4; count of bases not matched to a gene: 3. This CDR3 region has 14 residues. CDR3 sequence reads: CASRGQGAADTQYF. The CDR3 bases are TGTGCCAGCAGAGGACAGGGGGCGGCAGATACGCAGTATTTT.

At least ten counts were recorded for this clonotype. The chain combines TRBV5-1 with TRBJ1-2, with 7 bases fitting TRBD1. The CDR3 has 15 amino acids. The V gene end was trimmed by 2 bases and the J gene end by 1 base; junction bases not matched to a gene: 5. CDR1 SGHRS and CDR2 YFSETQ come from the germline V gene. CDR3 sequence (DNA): TGCGCCAGCAGCTTAACGGGACAGAATAACTATGGCTACACCTTC. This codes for CASSLTGQNNYGYTF.

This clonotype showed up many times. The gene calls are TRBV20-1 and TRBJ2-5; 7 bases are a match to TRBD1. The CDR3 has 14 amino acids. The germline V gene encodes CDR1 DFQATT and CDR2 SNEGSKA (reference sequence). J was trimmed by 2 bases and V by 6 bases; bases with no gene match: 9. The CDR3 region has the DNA TGCAGTGCGGACGGGACAGACTTTCAAGAGACCCAGTACTTC. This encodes CSADGTDFQETQYF.

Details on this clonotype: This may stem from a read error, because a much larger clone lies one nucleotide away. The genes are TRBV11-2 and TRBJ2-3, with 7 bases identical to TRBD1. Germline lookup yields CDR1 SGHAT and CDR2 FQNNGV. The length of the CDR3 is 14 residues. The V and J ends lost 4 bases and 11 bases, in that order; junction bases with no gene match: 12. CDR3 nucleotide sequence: TGTGCCAGCAGCTCCCTAGACAGGGTTCATATGCAGTATTTT. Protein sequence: CASSSLDRVHMQYF.

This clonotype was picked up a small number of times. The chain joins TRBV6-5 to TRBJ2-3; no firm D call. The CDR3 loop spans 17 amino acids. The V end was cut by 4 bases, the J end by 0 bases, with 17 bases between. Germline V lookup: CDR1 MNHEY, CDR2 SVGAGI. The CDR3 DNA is TGTGCCAGCAGTTGGGCCCCGTTTTCAACTAGCACAGATACGCAGTATTTT. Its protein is CASSWAPFSTSTDTQYF.

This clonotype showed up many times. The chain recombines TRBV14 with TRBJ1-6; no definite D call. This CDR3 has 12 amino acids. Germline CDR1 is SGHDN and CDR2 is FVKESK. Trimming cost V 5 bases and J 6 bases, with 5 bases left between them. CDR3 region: CASSRVNSPLHF. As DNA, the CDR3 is TGTGCCAGCAGCAGGGTTAATTCACCCCTCCACTTT.

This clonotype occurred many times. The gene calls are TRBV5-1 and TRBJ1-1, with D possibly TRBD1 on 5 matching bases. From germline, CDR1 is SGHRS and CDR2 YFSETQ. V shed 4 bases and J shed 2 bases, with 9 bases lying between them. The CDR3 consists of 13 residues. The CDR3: CASSQDINTEAFF. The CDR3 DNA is TGCGCCAGCAGCCAGGACATTAACACTGAAGCTTTCTTT.

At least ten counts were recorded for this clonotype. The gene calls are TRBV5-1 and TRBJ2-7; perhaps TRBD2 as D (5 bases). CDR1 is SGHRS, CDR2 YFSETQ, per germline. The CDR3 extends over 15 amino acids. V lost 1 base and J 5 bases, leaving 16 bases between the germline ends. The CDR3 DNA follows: TGCGCCAGCAGCTTGATTCTGGGAAGCGGTCACGAGCAGTACTTC. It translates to CASSLILGSGHEQYF. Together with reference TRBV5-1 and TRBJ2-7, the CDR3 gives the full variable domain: KAGVTQTPRYLIKTRGQQVTLSCSPISGHRSVSWYQQTPGQGLQFLFEYFSETQRNKGNFPGRFSGRQFSNSRSEMNVSTLELGDSALYLCASSLILGSGHEQYFGPGTRLTVT.

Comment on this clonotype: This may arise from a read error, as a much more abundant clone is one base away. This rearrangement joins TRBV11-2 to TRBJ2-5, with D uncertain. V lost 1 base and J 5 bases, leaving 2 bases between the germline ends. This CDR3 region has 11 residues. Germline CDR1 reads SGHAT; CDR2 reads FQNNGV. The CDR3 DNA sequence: TGTGCCAGCAGCTTAGCTGAGACCCAGTACTTC. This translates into CASSLAETQYF.

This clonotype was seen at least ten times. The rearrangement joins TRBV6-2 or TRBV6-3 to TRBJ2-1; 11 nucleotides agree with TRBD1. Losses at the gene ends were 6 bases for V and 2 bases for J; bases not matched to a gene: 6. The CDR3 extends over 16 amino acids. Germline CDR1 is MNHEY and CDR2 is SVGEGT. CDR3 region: CASRRGTGGPYNEQFF. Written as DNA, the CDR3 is TGTGCCAGCAGACGTGGGACAGGGGGACCCTACAATGAGCAGTTCTTC.

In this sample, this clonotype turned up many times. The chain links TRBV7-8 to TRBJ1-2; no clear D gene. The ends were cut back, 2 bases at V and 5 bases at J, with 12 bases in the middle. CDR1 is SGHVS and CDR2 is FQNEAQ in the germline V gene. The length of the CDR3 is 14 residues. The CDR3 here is CASSLQSTVYGYTF. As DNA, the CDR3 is TGTGCCAGCAGCTTACAGTCTACCGTTTATGGCTACACCTTC.

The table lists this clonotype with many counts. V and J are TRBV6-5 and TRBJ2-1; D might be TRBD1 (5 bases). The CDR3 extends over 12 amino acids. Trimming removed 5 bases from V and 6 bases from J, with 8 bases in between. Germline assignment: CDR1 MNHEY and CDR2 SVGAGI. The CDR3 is CASSGDSNEQFF. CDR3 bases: TGTGCCAGCAGTGGCGACAGCAATGAGCAGTTCTTC.

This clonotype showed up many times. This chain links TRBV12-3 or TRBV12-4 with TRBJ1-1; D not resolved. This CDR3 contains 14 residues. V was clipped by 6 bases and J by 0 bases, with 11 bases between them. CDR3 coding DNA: TGTGCCAGCAGCCCCGCCGGGGTGAACACTGAAGCTTTCTTT. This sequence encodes CASSPAGVNTEAFF.

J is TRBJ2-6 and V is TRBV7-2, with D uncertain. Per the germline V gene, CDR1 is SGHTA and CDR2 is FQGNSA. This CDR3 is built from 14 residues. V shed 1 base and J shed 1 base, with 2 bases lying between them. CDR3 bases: TGTGCCAGCAGCTTAGTGTCTGGGGCCAACGTCCTGACTTTC. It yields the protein CASSLVSGANVLTF. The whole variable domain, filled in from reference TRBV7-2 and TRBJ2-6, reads GAGVSQSPSNKVTEKGKDVELRCDPISGHTALYWYRQSLGQGLEFLIYFQGNSAPDKSGLPSDRFSAERTGGSVSTLTIQRTQQEDSAVYLCASSLVSGANVLTFGAGSRLTVL.

CDR3 loop: CASSLSRYYNEQFF. For the CDR3, the DNA is TGCGCCAGCAGCTTGTCCAGATACTACAATGAGCAGTTCTTC. V and J are TRBV5-1 and TRBJ2-1; D is unclear. The CDR3 totals 14 residues. Germline V gene lookup returns CDR1 SGHRS and CDR2 YFSETQ. Trimming pared 1 base from V and 3 bases from J, leaving 8 bases between.

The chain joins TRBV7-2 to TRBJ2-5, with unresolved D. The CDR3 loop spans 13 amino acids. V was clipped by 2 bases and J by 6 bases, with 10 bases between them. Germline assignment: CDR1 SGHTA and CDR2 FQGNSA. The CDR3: CASSLYVTQTQYF. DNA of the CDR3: TGTGCCAGCAGCTTATATGTCACCCAGACCCAGTACTTC.

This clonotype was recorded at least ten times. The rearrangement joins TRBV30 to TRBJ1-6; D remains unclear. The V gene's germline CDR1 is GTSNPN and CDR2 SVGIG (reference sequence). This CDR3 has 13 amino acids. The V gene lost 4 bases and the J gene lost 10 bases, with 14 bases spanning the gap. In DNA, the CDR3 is TGTGCCTGGACCCACGGGGTGAAATCACCCCTCCACTTT. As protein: CAWTHGVKSPLHF. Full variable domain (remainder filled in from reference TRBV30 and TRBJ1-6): SQTIHQWPATLVQPVGSPLSLECTVEGTSNPNLYWYRQAAGRGLQLLFYSVGIGQISSEVPQNLSASRPQDRQFILSSKKLLLSDSGFYLCAWTHGVKSPLHFGNGTRLTVT.

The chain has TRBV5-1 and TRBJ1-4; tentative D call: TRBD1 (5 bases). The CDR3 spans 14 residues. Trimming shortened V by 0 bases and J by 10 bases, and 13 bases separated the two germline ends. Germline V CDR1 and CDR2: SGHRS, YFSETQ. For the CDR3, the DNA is TGCGCCAGCAGCTTGGGATACACGGGGGGAAAACTGTTTTTT. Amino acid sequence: CASSLGYTGGKLFF.

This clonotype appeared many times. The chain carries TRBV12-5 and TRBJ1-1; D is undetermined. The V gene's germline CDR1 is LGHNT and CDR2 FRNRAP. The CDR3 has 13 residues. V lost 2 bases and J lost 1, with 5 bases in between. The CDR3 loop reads CASGLSPNTEAFF. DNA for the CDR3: TGTGCTAGTGGTTTGAGTCCGAACACTGAAGCTTTCTTT. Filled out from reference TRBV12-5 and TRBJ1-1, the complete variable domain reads DARVTQTPRHKVTEMGQEVTMRCQPILGHNTVFWYRQTMMQGLELLAYFRNRAPLDDSGMPKDRFSAEMPDATLATLKIQPSEPRDSAVYFCASGLSPNTEAFFGQGTRLTVV.

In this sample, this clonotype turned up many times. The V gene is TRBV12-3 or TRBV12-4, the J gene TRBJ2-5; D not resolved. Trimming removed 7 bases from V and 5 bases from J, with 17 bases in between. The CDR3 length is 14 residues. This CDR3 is CASTPGIGGETQYF. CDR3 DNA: TGTGCCAGCACCCCAGGCATCGGCGGCGAGACCCAGTACTTC.

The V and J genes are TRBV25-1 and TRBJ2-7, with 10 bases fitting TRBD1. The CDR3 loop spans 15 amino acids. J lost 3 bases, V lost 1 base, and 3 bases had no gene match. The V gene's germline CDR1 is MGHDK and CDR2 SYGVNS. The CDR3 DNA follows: TGTGCCAGCAGTGAATTTGGGACAGGGGACTACGAGCAGTACTTC. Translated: CASSEFGTGDYEQYF.

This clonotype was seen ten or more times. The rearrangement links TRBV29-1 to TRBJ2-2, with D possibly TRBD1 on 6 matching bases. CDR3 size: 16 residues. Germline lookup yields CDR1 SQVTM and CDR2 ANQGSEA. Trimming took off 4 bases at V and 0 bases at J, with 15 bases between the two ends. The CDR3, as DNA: TGCAGCGTTGTGGACAGCAGCCTCGCGAACACCGGGGAGCTGTTTTTT. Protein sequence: CSVVDSSLANTGELFF.

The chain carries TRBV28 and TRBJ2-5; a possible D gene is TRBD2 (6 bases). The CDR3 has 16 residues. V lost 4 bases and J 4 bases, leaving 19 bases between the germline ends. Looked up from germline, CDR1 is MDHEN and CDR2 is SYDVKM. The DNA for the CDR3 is TGTGCCAGCAGTTCATCTGGGGGAGGTGGATCAGAGACCCAGTACTTC. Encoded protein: CASSSSGGGGSETQYF.

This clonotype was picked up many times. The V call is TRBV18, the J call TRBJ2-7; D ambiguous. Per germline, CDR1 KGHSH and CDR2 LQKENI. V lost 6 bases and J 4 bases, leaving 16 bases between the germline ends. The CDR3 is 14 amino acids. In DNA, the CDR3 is TGTGCCAGCTCCCCAGCCGGCACAACTTACGAGCAGTACTTC. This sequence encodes CASSPAGTTYEQYF.